This T cell receptor beta chain came from a study of T cells in Graves' hyperthyroidism and ophthalmopathy. It was RNA transcripts that yielded the amplified TCR beta CDR3 regions. TCR CDR3 regions were first amplified by RT-PCR with HTBI primers. TCRdb ran MiXCR on the multiplex PCR reads and lists one entry per CDR3 protein. The repertoire has about 840,000 distinct CDR3 sequences, 38% of them found once; the top ten carry 8.9%. Graves' hyperthyroidism qualified as stable when ophthalmopathy did not progress within 18 months. Clinical symptoms, serum thyroxine, TRAb, thyroid ultrasound and orbital computed tomography established diagnosis. This clonotype came up a few times. Sequenced input: blood. This receptor was identified in a man aged 18 to 30 with Graves' hyperthyroidism.

The DNA for the CDR3 is TGTGCCAGCAGTTACGCTAGCGGGGGGGAGCAGTACTTC. Translation gives CASSYASGGEQYF. The chain uses TRBV6-6 and TRBJ2-7; 11 bases line up with TRBD2. This CDR3 comprises 13 residues. The trim removed 2 bases at V and 7 bases at J, leaving 1 base unmatched. CDR1 and CDR2 (germline): MNHNY, SVGAGI (reference sequence).